This section outlines one T cell receptor beta chain sequence together with its context. Its matching antigen is unknown. The data originate from a study of T cells expressing NK-cell markers. Study in general: Source material for TCR beta repertoires consisted of sorted CD3+CD56+NKG2C+, CD3+CD56+NKG2C- and CD3+CD56-NKG2C+ T cells. Study-level findings and limits: Clarity on HCMV specificity was lacking for the expanded NKG2C+ T cell clones.

Germline lookup yields CDR1 MGHRA and CDR2 YSYEKL. The CDR3 totals 15 residues. No DNA is given; TCRdb re-called the 5' RACE reads and lists each CDR3 protein once. This repertoire includes 150,000 to 180,000 distinct CDR3 sequences. V and J are TRBV4-1 and TRBJ2-7; without DNA, the TCRdb call of TRBD1 cannot be checked. Source material: blood T cells: a sorted CD56 or NKG2C T cell subset, CD4+ or CD8+ T cells, or bulk PBMC T cells (not recorded which). The sequence was collected from a woman in her fifties or sixties in good health. The CDR3 protein is CASSQPTDRGYEQYF.